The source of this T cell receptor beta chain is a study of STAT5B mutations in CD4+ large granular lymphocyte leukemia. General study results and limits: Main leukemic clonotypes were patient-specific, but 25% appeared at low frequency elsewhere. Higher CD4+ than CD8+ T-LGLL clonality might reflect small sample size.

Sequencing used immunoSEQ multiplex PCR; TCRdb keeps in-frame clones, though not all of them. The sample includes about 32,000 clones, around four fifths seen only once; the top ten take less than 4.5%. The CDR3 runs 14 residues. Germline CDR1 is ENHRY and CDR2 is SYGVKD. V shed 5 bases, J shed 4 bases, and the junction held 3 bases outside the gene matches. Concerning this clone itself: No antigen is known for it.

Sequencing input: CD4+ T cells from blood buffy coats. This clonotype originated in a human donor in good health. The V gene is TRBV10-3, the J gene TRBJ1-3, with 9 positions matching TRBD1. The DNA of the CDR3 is TGTGCCATCAGTCAGGGACAGGGAGGAAACACCATATATTTT. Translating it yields CAISQGQGGNTIYF.